This T cell receptor beta chain was sequenced during a study of blood T cell repertoires in COVID-19. Study at large: Material from acute and convalescent COVID-19 was sourced from the United States, Italy and Spain.

Profiled with immunoSEQ multiplex PCR; TCRdb holds only in-frame clones, not every one. The sample has about 190,000 clones, roughly 88% seen once. Recruits, aged about 18 to 95 years, lived in 24 US areas. Participant-reported clinical history was the basis for cohort assignment. The CDR3 totals 10 residues. V was shortened by 3 bases and J by 4 bases, with 3 bases between the two germline ends. Germline CDR1 reads SQVTM; CDR2 reads ANQGSEA. The chain combines TRBV29-1 with TRBJ1-1; no definite D call. The sequencing input was PBMCs or T cells enriched from blood (not recorded which). The sequence was collected from a man aged 40-50 years with acute COVID-19. This chain's CDR3 is CSVDRTEAFF. The CDR3 nucleotides read TGCAGCGTTGATCGCACTGAAGCTTTCTTT.